This T cell receptor (beta chain) was observed in a study of blood T cell repertoires in COVID-19. Turning to the study itself: Sources were T cells, B-cell-depleted T cells, or PBMCs; the material itself was cDNA or gDNA.

V lost 8 bases to trimming and J lost 7 bases, with 20 bases between them. The CDR3 is 15 amino acids. Germline CDR1 is SNHLY and CDR2 is FYNNEI. Original analysis: How many nucleated cells were present was estimated from reference gene primer amplification. Method: immunoSEQ multiplex PCR; TCRdb's copy keeps in-frame clones and lacks some. V, J and clone size were drawn from that table, and D and trimming were deduced from the DNA. In the table there are 200,000 to 300,000 clones, more than 75% of which are singletons. Seattle participants joined during active infection and were tracked over time. The specimen sequenced was peripheral blood. This receptor was obtained from a woman between 55 and 75 years old with COVID-19, enrolled during active disease. The chain links TRBV2 to TRBJ1-4, with D unclear. CDR3 sequence: CASAASPSGGEKLFF. CDR3 DNA: TGTGCCAGCGCAGCCTCACCCTCAGGAGGTGAAAAACTGTTTTTT. Filled out from reference TRBV2 and TRBJ1-4, the complete variable domain reads EPEVTQTPSHQVTQMGQEVILRCVPISNHLYFYWYRQILGQKVEFLVSFYNNEISEKSEIFDDQFSVERPDGSNFTLKIRSTKLEDSAMYFCASAASPSGGEKLFFGSGTQLSVL.